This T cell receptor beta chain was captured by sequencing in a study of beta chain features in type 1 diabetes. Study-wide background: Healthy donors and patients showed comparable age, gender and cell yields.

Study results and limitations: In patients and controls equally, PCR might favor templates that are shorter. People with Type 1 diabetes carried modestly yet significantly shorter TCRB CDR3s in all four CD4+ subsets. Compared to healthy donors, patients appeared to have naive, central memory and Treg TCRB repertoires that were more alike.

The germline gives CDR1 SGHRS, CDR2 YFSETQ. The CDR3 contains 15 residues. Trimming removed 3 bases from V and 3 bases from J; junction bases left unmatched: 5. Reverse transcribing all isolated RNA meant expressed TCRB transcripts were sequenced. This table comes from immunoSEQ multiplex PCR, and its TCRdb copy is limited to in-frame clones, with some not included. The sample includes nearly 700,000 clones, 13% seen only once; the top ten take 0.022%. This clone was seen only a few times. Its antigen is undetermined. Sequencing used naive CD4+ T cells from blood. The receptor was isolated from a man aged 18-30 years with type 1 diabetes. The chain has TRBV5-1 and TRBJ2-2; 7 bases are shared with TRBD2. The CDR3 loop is CASSSQGGDTGELFF. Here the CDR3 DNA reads TGCGCCAGCAGCTCCCAGGGAGGGGACACCGGGGAGCTGTTTTTT.